The 17 T cell receptor beta chains below were found in one sample sequenced in a study of shared clonotypes between healthy human individuals. Assay: immunoSEQ multiplex PCR; the TCRdb copy retains only in-frame clones and omits some. The sample has fewer than 1.8 million clones, approximately 98.5% seen once. Material for sequencing was naive CD4+ T cells sorted from blood. Described subset: CD45RA+ positively selected. The receptors here all came from a man under 40 in good health.

The chain couples TRBV5-1 to TRBJ2-7; D not certain. V was trimmed by 2 bases and J by 3 bases, leaving 12 bases between them. Looked up from germline, CDR1 is SGHRS and CDR2 is YFSETQ. The CDR3 covers 14 residues. The CDR3 loop is CASSFGHGVYEQYF. DNA for the CDR3: TGCGCCAGCAGCTTTGGCCATGGGGTCTACGAGCAGTACTTC.

This CDR3 reads CVRSPLVGVPYEQYF. Here the CDR3 DNA reads TGTGTCAGAAGCCCCCTTGTGGGGGTGCCCTACGAGCAGTACTTC. This chain joins TRBV7-5 and TRBJ2-7. TRBV7-5 is classified as a pseudogene. This CDR3 region has 15 residues.

In this sample, this clone turned up once. V usage is TRBV10-3 and J usage is TRBJ2-1, with 9 bases aligning to TRBD1. The CDR3 runs 19 residues. Germline loops: CDR1 ENHRY, CDR2 SYGVKD. The J segment lost 0 bases and the V segment lost 1 base, leaving 10 bases of the junction unmatched. CDR3 protein: CAISELPGQGGFSYNEQFF. The CDR3 DNA is TGTGCCATCAGTGAGTTGCCGGGACAGGGAGGCTTCTCCTACAATGAGCAGTTCTTC.

V gene TRBV29-1 combines with J gene TRBJ2-5; 7 bases are a match to TRBD2. The CDR3 contains 13 residues. Looked up from germline, CDR1 is SQVTM and CDR2 is ANQGSEA. The V gene end was trimmed by 4 bases and the J gene end by 4 bases; junction bases not matched to a gene: 6. DNA of the CDR3: TGCAGCGTTGCTGGGAGGGTGGTAGAGACCCAGTACTTC. Translating gives CSVAGRVVETQYF. The full variable domain, completed using reference TRBV29-1 and TRBJ2-5, is SAVISQKPSRDICQRGTSLTIQCQVDSQVTMMFWYRQQPGQSLTLIATANQGSEATYESGFVIDKFPISRPNLTFSTLTVSNMSPEDSSIYLCSVAGRVVETQYFGPGTRLLVL.

The rearrangement uses TRBV5-1 and TRBJ2-1; D gene uncertain. Trimming pared 4 bases from V and 3 bases from J, leaving 17 bases between. The CDR3 sequence is 16 residues long. Germline CDR1 reads SGHRS; CDR2 reads YFSETQ. The CDR3 protein is CASSMAQLNYYNEQFF. CDR3 coding DNA: TGCGCCAGCAGCATGGCGCAGCTGAACTACTACAATGAGCAGTTCTTC.

V is TRBV5-5 and J is TRBJ1-2, with TRBD1 identical over 7 bases. Germline assignment: CDR1 SGHKS and CDR2 YYEKEE (reference sequence). The V segment lost 2 bases and the J segment 6 bases; nucleotides outside the gene matches: 1. The CDR3 runs 12 residues. In DNA form, the CDR3 reads TGTGCCAGCAGCTTTGACAGGGATGGCTACACCTTC. Translated, it gives CASSFDRDGYTF. Drawing the rest from reference TRBV5-5 and TRBJ1-2, the complete variable domain is DAGVTQSPTHLIKTRGQQVTLRCSPISGHKSVSWYQQVLGQGPQFIFQYYEKEERGRGNFPDRFSARQFPNYSSELNVNALLLGDSALYLCASSFDRDGYTFGSGTRLTVV.

This chain connects TRBV6-1 to TRBJ2-7; TRBD2 matches at 11 bases. This CDR3 region has 16 residues. Germline V gene lookup returns CDR1 MNHNS and CDR2 SASEGT. The ends lost 4 bases at V and 4 bases at J; junction bases unmatched: 9. The CDR3: CASSGPGTSGLYEQYF. Written as DNA, the CDR3 is TGTGCCAGCAGTGGACCGGGGACTAGCGGCCTATACGAGCAGTACTTC.

A single count supports this clone. This sequence joins TRBV10-1 and TRBJ2-3, with TRBD1 as a possible D gene (5 bases). Germline CDR1 WNHNN, CDR2 SYGVQD (reference sequence). V was shortened by 4 bases and J by 5 bases, with 10 bases between the two germline ends. The CDR3 length is 13 residues. The CDR3 DNA is TGCGCCAGCAGTGGGACACAGAGAGATACGCAGTATTTT. Residues: CASSGTQRDTQYF.

This clone was seen a single time. CDR3 residues: CASSPEAGGQETQYF. CDR3 DNA sequence: TGTGCCAGCTCACCAGAGGCAGGCGGGCAAGAGACCCAGTACTTC. J is TRBJ2-5 and V is TRBV18, with D possibly TRBD2 on 5 matching bases. V was cut by 2 bases and J by 2 bases, with 12 bases left in between. Germline V lookup: CDR1 KGHSH, CDR2 LQKENI. The CDR3 extends over 15 amino acids.

This rearrangement joins TRBV5-1 to TRBJ1-4, with D possibly matching TRBD1 (6 bases). The CDR3 spans 17 residues. In germline, CDR1 is SGHRS, CDR2 YFSETQ. The V gene lost 0 bases and the J gene lost 4 bases, with 16 bases spanning the gap. This chain's CDR3 is CASSLGLRGRDNEKLFF. CDR3 sequence (DNA): TGCGCCAGCAGCTTGGGACTCAGGGGCAGGGATAATGAAAAACTGTTTTTT.

The chain combines TRBV5-1 with TRBJ1-2; TRBD1 might be the D (5 bases). In germline, CDR1 is SGHRS, CDR2 YFSETQ. The germline V and J ends were trimmed by 0 bases and 4 bases, with 10 bases remaining between them. The CDR3 extends over 14 amino acids. CDR3 sequence (DNA): TGCGCCAGCAGCTTGGATCAGGGAGGCTATGGCTACACCTTC. Residues: CASSLDQGGYGYTF.

As concerns this clone: Within the sample, other DNA sequences also encode this same CDR3. The gene calls are TRBV19 and TRBJ2-1; 12 bases map to TRBD2. The ends lost 9 bases at V and 7 bases at J; junction bases unmatched: 7. The CDR3 runs to 14 residues. Germline V gives CDR1 LNHDA, CDR2 SQIVND (reference sequence). The DNA of the CDR3 is TGTGCCAGCAGCGGACTAGCGGGAAGAAATGAGCAGTTCTTC. Translating gives CASSGLAGRNEQFF.

The chain combines TRBV4-1 with TRBJ2-7, with TRBD1 identical over 7 bases. The CDR3 sequence is 15 residues long. With 0 bases clipped from V and 3 bases from J, the junction kept 5 bases outside the gene matches. Germline V lookup: CDR1 MGHRA, CDR2 YSYEKL. In DNA, the CDR3 is TGCGCCAGCAGCCAAGAAATAAGGGGGCTCTACGAGCAGTACTTC. As protein: CASSQEIRGLYEQYF.

The chain has TRBV11-2 and TRBJ2-1; D gene ambiguous. Trimming left V 6 bases short and J 5 bases short, with 11 bases between. The CDR3 extends over 13 amino acids. Germline V gene lookup returns CDR1 SGHAT and CDR2 FQNNGV. The CDR3 here is CASSPGPNNEQFF. The CDR3, as DNA: TGTGCCAGCAGTCCGGGTCCCAACAATGAGCAGTTCTTC.

This clone was seen once. This chain links TRBV7-9 with TRBJ2-1; 10 nucleotides agree with TRBD2. CDR3 size: 15 residues. V gave up 5 bases and J gave up 3 bases; unmatched junction bases: 4. The germline CDR1 and CDR2 sequences are SEHNR and FQNEAQ (reference sequence). The CDR3 loop reads CASSPSGSFYNEQFF. CDR3 nucleotide sequence: TGTGCCAGCAGCCCTAGCGGGAGTTTCTACAATGAGCAGTTCTTC.

This chain links TRBV29-1 with TRBJ2-5; D perhaps matches TRBD2 (6 bases). CDR3 length: 13 amino acids. The V gene's germline CDR1 is SQVTM and CDR2 ANQGSEA. Trimming removed 3 bases at V and 0 bases at J, with 8 bases between. CDR3 bases: TGCAGCGTTGATGGGGGGAACCAAGAGACCCAGTACTTC. Translated, it gives CSVDGGNQETQYF.

The rearrangement joins TRBV28 to TRBJ1-2, with D hard to call. V lost 8 bases and J lost 0, with 16 bases in between. Germline CDR1 MDHEN, CDR2 SYDVKM. The CDR3 totals 15 residues. For the CDR3, the DNA is TGTGCCAGCTTGCCCGTTTTAACCTCTAACTATGGCTACACCTTC. Amino acid sequence: CASLPVLTSNYGYTF.